This TCR beta chain appears in the sequencing data of a study of blood T cell repertoires in COVID-19. Turning to the study itself: Samples of COVID-19 (acute and convalescent) were obtained from the United States, Italy and Spain.

Sequencing was performed with immunoSEQ multiplex PCR; in TCRdb, only in-frame clones are kept and a portion is missing. The table includes 250,000 or so clones, roughly 81% detected once. This clone was seen a few times. V was shortened by 8 bases and J by 1 base, with 16 bases between the two germline ends. The CDR3 is 15 residues long. CDR1 and CDR2 (germline): MNHEY, SVGAGI. The receptor's source is a man in his fifties with acute or convalescent COVID-19. V gene TRBV6-5 combines with J gene TRBJ2-3; D perhaps matches TRBD2 (7 bases). Sequencing was done on a sample of peripheral blood. DNA for the CDR3: TGTGCCAGCGCTAGGGAGGGGGGCGGCACAGATACGCAGTATTTT. This translates into CASAREGGGTDTQYF.